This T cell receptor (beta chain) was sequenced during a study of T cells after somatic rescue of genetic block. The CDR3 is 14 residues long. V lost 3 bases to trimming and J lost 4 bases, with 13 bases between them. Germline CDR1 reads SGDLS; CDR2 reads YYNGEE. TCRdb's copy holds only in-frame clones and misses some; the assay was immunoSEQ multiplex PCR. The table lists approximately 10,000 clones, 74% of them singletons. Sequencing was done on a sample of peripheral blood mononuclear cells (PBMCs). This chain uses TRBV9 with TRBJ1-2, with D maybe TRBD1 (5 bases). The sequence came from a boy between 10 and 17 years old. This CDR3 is CASSASGTTYGYTF. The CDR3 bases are TGTGCCAGCAGCGCATCCGGGACTACCTATGGCTACACCTTC.